The 14 T cell receptor beta chains listed next were all sequenced from one sample in a study of neurological immune-mediated disorders. TCRdb processed the 5' RACE reads anew with MiXCR; each CDR3 protein has one entry. Of more than 40,000 distinct CDR3 sequences in the sample, about 14% were seen once. Sequenced: CD4+ T cells from blood. The receptors shown here come from a woman aged 55-70 years with HTLV-1-associated myelopathy (HAM/TSP).

This clonotype was observed at least ten times. The gene calls are TRBV7-2 and TRBJ2-1; the match to TRBD2 covers 12 bases. V lost 1 base to trimming and J lost 7 bases; unmatched junction nucleotides: 5. Germline V gene sequence: CDR1 SGHTA, CDR2 FQGNSA. CDR3 size: 16 residues. Here the CDR3 DNA reads TGTGCCAGCAGCTTAGTAAAAGGACTAGCGGGGAATGAGCAGTTCTTC. Translating gives CASSLVKGLAGNEQFF. Looking up the rest from reference TRBV7-2 and TRBJ2-1 gives the full variable domain: GAGVSQSPSNKVTEKGKDVELRCDPISGHTALYWYRQSLGQGLEFLIYFQGNSAPDKSGLPSDRFSAERTGGSVSTLTIQRTQQEDSAVYLCASSLVKGLAGNEQFFGPGTRLTVL.

The table lists this clonotype with many counts. This sequence joins TRBV20-1 and TRBJ2-3; 11 bases agree with TRBD2. Per germline, CDR1 DFQATT and CDR2 SNEGSKA (reference sequence). V lost 4 bases, J lost 5 bases, and 8 bases stayed unmatched. The CDR3 runs 15 residues. CDR3 region: CSAILAGGRIDTQYF. The DNA of the CDR3 is TGCAGTGCTATCCTAGCGGGGGGACGAATAGATACGCAGTATTTT.

This clonotype was picked up many times. V gene TRBV5-1 combines with J gene TRBJ2-3, with D unclear. The ends were cut back, 0 bases at V and 0 bases at J, with 11 bases in the middle. The CDR3 runs 16 residues. The germline gives CDR1 SGHRS, CDR2 YFSETQ. CDR3 residues: CASSLDGVTSTDTQYF. The CDR3 DNA reads TGCGCCAGCAGCTTGGATGGGGTTACTAGCACAGATACGCAGTATTTT.

This clonotype was seen many times. V usage is TRBV20-1 and J usage is TRBJ1-5; tentative D call: TRBD1 (6 bases). The CDR3 totals 14 residues. Germline values: CDR1 DFQATT, CDR2 SNEGSKA (reference sequence). The V end lost 5 bases, the J end lost 0 bases, and 11 bases lay between the germline ends. As DNA, the CDR3 is TGCAGTGCTTTAGGGGGGTATAGCAATCAGCCCCAGCATTTT. This sequence encodes CSALGGYSNQPQHF.

This clonotype was seen ten or more times. The CDR3 region is CASSPNGQGNNQPQHF. The CDR3 nucleotides read TGTGCCAGCTCCCCGAATGGACAGGGGAACAATCAGCCCCAGCATTTT. This chain joins TRBV18 and TRBJ1-5; 9 nucleotides line up with TRBD1. This CDR3 comprises 16 residues. The trim removed 6 bases at V and 3 bases at J, leaving 9 bases unmatched. CDR1 is KGHSH, CDR2 LQKENI, per germline.

This clonotype was observed at least ten times. The genes are TRBV5-1 and TRBJ2-7, with no clear D. CDR3 length equals 12 residues. The germline V gene encodes CDR1 SGHRS and CDR2 YFSETQ. V gave up 1 base and J gave up 3 bases, with 5 bases separating them. CDR3 in amino acids: CASSLTRYEQYF. The CDR3 nucleotides are TGCGCCAGCAGCTTGACTCGCTACGAGCAGTACTTC.

This clonotype was seen ten or more times. The CDR3: CASSYVDARLDTQYF. In DNA, the CDR3 is TGCGCCAGCAGTTATGTGGACGCCCGATTAGATACGCAGTATTTT. The chain couples TRBV5-1 to TRBJ2-3; unclear D gene. This CDR3 spans 15 amino acids. V was trimmed by 5 bases and J by 5 bases, leaving 18 bases between them. The germline V gene encodes CDR1 SGHRS and CDR2 YFSETQ.

J is TRBJ1-2 and V is TRBV20-1; the D gene is possibly TRBD1 (5 bases). With 0 bases removed from V and 1 base from J, the gap between germline ends came to 18 bases. The CDR3 is 17 residues long. In germline, CDR1 is DFQATT, CDR2 SNEGSKA (reference sequence). The CDR3 DNA reads as TGCAGTGCTAGAGATTTTGGGGGTACTACATATAACTATGGCTACACCTTC. Encoded protein: CSARDFGGTTYNYGYTF.

This clonotype was recorded at least ten times. The chain carries TRBV20-1 and TRBJ1-6; D may be TRBD1 (5 bases). In germline, CDR1 is DFQATT, CDR2 SNEGSKA (reference sequence). This CDR3 comprises 15 residues. Trimming pared 5 bases from V and 7 bases from J, leaving 18 bases between. The CDR3 spells CSAQIPGPRNSPLHF. DNA for the CDR3: TGCAGTGCTCAAATACCGGGACCGAGAAATTCACCCCTCCACTTT.

The sample holds many counts of this clonotype. The chain couples TRBV20-1 to TRBJ2-3; possible D gene TRBD2, 6 bases. Deletions cut 3 bases from V and 1 base from J, with 17 bases between. Germline lookup yields CDR1 DFQATT and CDR2 SNEGSKA (reference sequence). The length of the CDR3 is 16 residues. The CDR3 region is CSASLSGTGGTDTQYF. The DNA of the CDR3 is TGCAGTGCTAGCCTGAGTGGGACGGGGGGCACAGATACGCAGTATTTT.

This clonotype has ten or more counts. The J gene is TRBJ1-6, the V gene TRBV12-3 or TRBV12-4; D is undetermined. This CDR3 region has 14 residues. Trimming cost V 7 bases and J 0 bases, with 7 bases left between them. CDR3 residues: CASKRSSYNSPLHF. The CDR3 nucleotides are TGTGCCAGCAAACGGAGCTCCTATAATTCACCCCTCCACTTT.

This sequence joins TRBV11-2 and TRBJ2-7; weak D call: TRBD2 (5 bases). The germline V gene encodes CDR1 SGHAT and CDR2 FQNNGV. Trimming removed 2 bases at V and 0 bases at J, with 11 bases between. This CDR3 has 15 residues. The CDR3 protein is CASSLYASSSYEQYF. The CDR3 coding sequence is TGTGCCAGCAGCTTATATGCTAGCTCCTCCTACGAGCAGTACTTC.

The V call is TRBV29-1, the J call TRBJ1-5, with D tentatively TRBD1 (5 bases). This CDR3 contains 12 residues. Germline assignment: CDR1 SQVTM and CDR2 ANQGSEA. CDR3: CTPERQGQPQHF. DNA of the CDR3: TGCACCCCCGAGAGGCAGGGCCAGCCCCAGCATTTT. The full variable domain, completed using reference TRBV29-1 and TRBJ1-5, is SAVISQKPSRDICQRGTSLTIQCQVDSQVTMMFWYRQQPGQSLTLIATANQGSEATYESGFVIDKFPISRPNLTFSTLTVSNMSPEDSSIYLCTPERQGQPQHFGDGTRLSIL.

This clonotype was detected a few times. This chain links TRBV10-3 with TRBJ1-2, with D possibly being TRBD1 (6 bases). CDR1 and CDR2 (germline): ENHRY, SYGVKD. CDR3 length: 16 amino acids. V was pared by 0 bases and J by 1 base, with 12 bases between. CDR3 residues: CAISESMDSDNYGYTF. In DNA form, the CDR3 reads TGTGCCATCAGTGAGTCGATGGACAGTGATAACTATGGCTACACCTTC.